These 31 T cell receptor beta chains came from one sample sequenced in a study of radiotherapy plus CTLA-4 blockade in lung cancer. Sequencing was performed with immunoSEQ multiplex PCR; in TCRdb, only in-frame clones are kept and a portion is missing. The sample comprises some 60,000 clones, less than 80% of which are singletons, and approximately 15% rests with the top ten. The sample consisted of peripheral blood, taken from a patient treated with radiotherapy plus ipilimumab. The receptors originated from a human donor with non-small cell lung cancer who had a complete response to radiotherapy plus ipilimumab.

The rearrangement links TRBV11-2 to TRBJ1-2; possible D gene TRBD1, 6 bases. CDR3 length equals 14 residues. Per the germline V gene, CDR1 is SGHAT and CDR2 is FQNNGV. V was pared by 4 bases and J by 2 bases, with 11 bases between. The CDR3: CASSSGVSNYGYTF. The CDR3 coding sequence is TGTGCCAGCAGCTCAGGGGTTTCCAACTATGGCTACACCTTC.

V and J are TRBV5-4 and TRBJ2-3; a possible D gene is TRBD2 (5 bases). The length of the CDR3 is 16 residues. The germline gives CDR1 SGHNT, CDR2 YYREEE (reference sequence). Trimming cost V 0 bases and J 2 bases, with 13 bases left between them. The CDR3 bases are TGTGCCAGCAGCTTGGCGGGCCGGGGAGACACAGATACGCAGTATTTT. This translates into CASSLAGRGDTDTQYF.

The DNA for the CDR3 is TGTGCCAGCAGCCCCTCCCAAGCGGGGGGTCGCCACGAGCAGTACTTC. Its protein product is CASSPSQAGGRHEQYF. The gene calls are TRBV7-2 and TRBJ2-5, with 9 bases lining up with TRBD2. The tail of the sequence fits TRBJ2-7 better, so the J call may be wrong. In germline, CDR1 is SGHTA, CDR2 FQGNSA. This CDR3 comprises 16 residues.

This clone was picked up one time. The chain couples TRBV7-9 to TRBJ2-5, with TRBD2 identical over 7 bases. Germline assignment: CDR1 SEHNR and CDR2 FQNEAQ (reference sequence). The CDR3 loop spans 17 amino acids. V trimming: 5 bases; J trimming: 1 base; junction bases outside the gene matches: 13. CDR3: CASSPEWGREGQETQYF. The CDR3 coding sequence is TGTGCCAGCAGCCCCGAGTGGGGGAGGGAGGGCCAAGAGACCCAGTACTTC.

The chain joins TRBV11-2 to TRBJ2-7, with D possibly matching TRBD1 (5 bases). Looked up from germline, CDR1 is SGHAT and CDR2 is FQNNGV. The CDR3 extends over 14 amino acids. The V end was cut by 5 bases, the J end by 3 bases, with 14 bases between. CDR3 residues: CASSVSRGNYEQYF. The CDR3 DNA sequence: TGTGCCAGCAGCGTATCTAGGGGAAACTACGAGCAGTACTTC.

The chain recombines TRBV7-2 with TRBJ2-1, with a possible D match to TRBD2 (6 bases). Germline-derived CDR1 and CDR2 are SGHTA and FQGNSA. CDR3 size: 16 residues. Between the trimmed V and J ends, which lost 5 bases and 4 bases, there was a span of 18 bases. The chain's CDR3 is CASSPPGLGGYNEQFF. CDR3 in DNA: TGTGCCAGCAGCCCTCCGGGGCTCGGGGGATACAATGAGCAGTTCTTC.

The genes are TRBV9 and TRBJ2-7; 9 nucleotides align to TRBD1. V lost 2 bases and J lost 5; bases outside the gene matches: 8. This CDR3 spans 15 amino acids. The V gene's germline CDR1 is SGDLS and CDR2 YYNGEE. The CDR3 DNA follows: TGTGCCAGCAGCGTCAACAGGGGGCTAGTTAACGAGCAGTACTTC. It specifies CASSVNRGLVNEQYF.

The V call is TRBV27, the J call TRBJ2-2, with 8 bases lining up with TRBD1. V lost 4 bases to trimming and J lost 6 bases; unmatched junction nucleotides: 7. Per germline, CDR1 MNHEY and CDR2 SMNVEV (reference sequence). The CDR3 has 15 residues. Here the CDR3 DNA reads TGTGCCAGCAGTTCCCAAAGGACAGGGTCCGGGGAGCTGTTTTTT. As protein: CASSSQRTGSGELFF.

A single count supports this clone. V gene TRBV27 combines with J gene TRBJ2-3, with 8 bases identical to TRBD2. The CDR3 loop spans 17 amino acids. CDR1 and CDR2 from the germline V gene are MNHEY and SMNVEV (reference sequence). The junction had 14 bases not matched to a gene; V was cut back by 8 bases and J by 1 base. CDR3 in DNA: TGTGCCAGCGGGGGCCTTAGCGGGAAGGTGGGCACAGATACGCAGTATTTT. This sequence encodes CASGGLSGKVGTDTQYF.

This sequence joins TRBV19 and TRBJ1-4, with a weak D call TRBD1 (5 bases). The CDR3 has 15 residues. Germline-derived CDR1 and CDR2 are LNHDA and SQIVND (reference sequence). With 7 bases removed from V and 2 bases from J, the gap between germline ends came to 14 bases. CDR3 nucleotides: TGTGCCAGTACCGCTCAGGGTTTTACTAATGAAAAACTGTTTTTT. Amino acid sequence: CASTAQGFTNEKLFF. The full variable domain, completed using reference TRBV19 and TRBJ1-4, is DGGITQSPKYLFRKEGQNVTLSCEQNLNHDAMYWYRQDPGQGLRLIYYSQIVNDFQKGDIAEGYSVSREKKESFPLTVTSAQKNPTAFYLCASTAQGFTNEKLFFGSGTQLSVL.

This clone was seen once. The chain has TRBV7-9 and TRBJ1-6; unclear D gene. Trimming pared 1 base from V and 9 bases from J, leaving 10 bases between. The CDR3 is 14 amino acids. Germline V gives CDR1 SEHNR, CDR2 FQNEAQ (reference sequence). Written as DNA, the CDR3 is TGTGCCAGCAGCTTAGACGGAGACGGTTCACCCCTCCACTTT. Translated, it gives CASSLDGDGSPLHF.

This clone came up a few times. The chain links TRBV10-3 to TRBJ1-2, with TRBD1 matching over 7 bases. J was trimmed by 2 bases and V by 6 bases; bases with no gene match: 6. This CDR3 has 14 residues. CDR1 ENHRY and CDR2 SYGVKD come from the germline V gene. The CDR3 spells CAIRDSTGNYGYTF. Here the CDR3 DNA reads TGTGCCATCAGGGATTCGACAGGGAACTATGGCTACACCTTC.

The V and J genes are TRBV11-3 and TRBJ2-7, with TRBD2 identical over 13 bases. The junction had 9 bases not matched to a gene; V was cut back by 3 bases and J by 7 bases. Germline V lookup: CDR1 SGHNT, CDR2 YENEEA. The CDR3 has 16 amino acids. Written as DNA, the CDR3 is TGTGCCAGCAGCTTGCGGACTAGCGGGAGAGTGAGGGAGCAGTACGTC. Amino acid sequence: CASSLRTSGRVREQYV.

The genes are TRBV10-1 and TRBJ1-1; a possible D gene is TRBD1 (6 bases). The germline CDR1 and CDR2 sequences are WNHNN and SYGVQD (reference sequence). Trimming left V 6 bases short and J 4 bases short, with 12 bases between. CDR3 length: 13 amino acids. DNA of the CDR3: TGCGCCAGCAGCAGGGGCCCCGGCACTGAAGCTTTCTTT. Residues: CASSRGPGTEAFF.

A single count supports this clone. The gene calls are TRBV7-2 and TRBJ2-5; TRBD1 might be the D (6 bases). The J call may be incorrect, as the DNA end agrees better with TRBJ2-7. The CDR3 has 14 amino acids. Germline CDR1 and CDR2: SGHTA and FQGNSA. DNA of the CDR3: TGTGCCAGCAGCTCCCATACAGGGCGACTCGAGCAGTACTTC. Translated: CASSSHTGRLEQYF.

The rearrangement uses TRBV9 and TRBJ2-2; 7 positions match TRBD1. Germline CDR1 is SGDLS and CDR2 is YYNGEE. The CDR3 is made up of 17 amino acids. V was clipped by 3 bases and J by 1 base; unmatched bases: 9. The CDR3 DNA sequence: TGTGCCAGCAGCGCCGGTACAGGGGCGCTGAACACCGGGGAGCTGTTTTTT. It codes for CASSAGTGALNTGELFF.

This clone appeared a single time. The rearrangement joins TRBV19 to TRBJ2-2, with D uncertain. CDR1 and CDR2 (germline): LNHDA, SQIVND (reference sequence). V was cut by 6 bases and J by 7 bases, with 24 bases left in between. The CDR3 totals 17 residues. The CDR3 nucleotides are TGTGCCAGTAGGAACGTCCCTATCCGGTCATCTGGCGGGGAGCTGTTTTTT. Encoded protein: CASRNVPIRSSGGELFF.

V gene TRBV4-3 combines with J gene TRBJ1-6; 8 bases match TRBD1. Looked up from germline, CDR1 is LGHNA and CDR2 is YSLEER. The CDR3 runs to 15 residues. J gave up 7 bases and V 2 bases, and 4 bases lay outside the gene matches. The CDR3 loop reads CASSQQHRGNSPLHF. As DNA, the CDR3 is TGCGCCAGCAGCCAACAACACAGGGGGAATTCACCCCTCCACTTT.

The chain has TRBV7-9 and TRBJ2-3; D may be TRBD1 (6 bases). The CDR3 covers 16 residues. CDR1 and CDR2 from the germline V gene are SEHNR and FQNEAQ (reference sequence). Deletions cut 5 bases from V and 2 bases from J, with 17 bases between. CDR3 sequence reads: CASSPVAGDHTDTQYF. The DNA of the CDR3 is TGTGCCAGCAGCCCGGTGGCAGGGGACCACACAGATACGCAGTATTTT.

The V gene is TRBV5-4, the J gene TRBJ1-2; 10 nucleotides match TRBD1. Germline V lookup: CDR1 SGHNT, CDR2 YYREEE (reference sequence). V dropped 1 base and J dropped 2; count of bases not matched to a gene: 5. This CDR3 spans 16 amino acids. CDR3 DNA: TGTGCCAGCAGCTTGCCCCCGGGACAGGGGAACTATGGCTACACCTTC. Residues: CASSLPPGQGNYGYTF. The variable domain in full, with the rest retrieved from reference TRBV5-4 and TRBJ1-2, is ETGVTQSPTHLIKTRGQQVTLRCSSQSGHNTVSWYQQALGQGPQFIFQYYREEENGRGNFPPRFSGLQFPNYSSELNVNALELDDSALYLCASSLPPGQGNYGYTFGSGTRLTVV.

V gene TRBV6-1 combines with J gene TRBJ1-2; the D gene is possibly TRBD1 (5 bases). V dropped 7 bases and J dropped 2 bases, with 17 bases sitting between them. Germline V lookup: CDR1 MNHNS, CDR2 SASEGT. The CDR3 has 15 residues. Written as DNA, the CDR3 is TGTGCCAGCACCACTACCGGGACTCCAAACTATGGCTACACCTTC. Amino acids: CASTTTGTPNYGYTF.

This clone was seen a few times. This chain uses TRBV7-9 with TRBJ2-7; D is possibly TRBD1 (5 bases). Germline assignment: CDR1 SEHNR and CDR2 FQNEAQ (reference sequence). The CDR3 extends over 11 amino acids. Trimming shortened V by 5 bases and J by 6 bases, and 8 bases separated the two germline ends. DNA of the CDR3: TGTGCCAGCAGCCAGACAGCCGAGCAGTACGTC. Protein: CASSQTAEQYV.

J is TRBJ2-7 and V is TRBV7-9; TRBD1 aligns across 10 bases. The CDR3 sequence is 15 residues long. V was pared by 6 bases and J by 3 bases, with 8 bases of the junction left unmatched. Germline V lookup: CDR1 SEHNR, CDR2 FQNEAQ (reference sequence). The CDR3 is CASSPTGTGDYEQYV. DNA for the CDR3: TGTGCCAGCAGTCCGACCGGGACAGGGGACTACGAGCAGTACGTC.

This chain joins TRBV19 and TRBJ2-1; D is uncertain. Germline-derived CDR1 and CDR2 are LNHDA and SQIVND (reference sequence). V was shortened by 4 bases and J by 9 bases, with 13 bases between the two germline ends. This CDR3 region has 13 residues. The CDR3 region is CASSNGAASEQFF. The DNA of the CDR3 is TGTGCCAGTAGTAACGGCGCGGCGAGTGAGCAGTTCTTC.

This clone was found once. The rearrangement uses TRBV7-8 and TRBJ1-5, with 7 bases lining up with TRBD1. The germline CDR1 and CDR2 sequences are SGHVS and FQNEAQ. The CDR3 is 16 amino acids. V lost 4 bases, J lost 0 bases, and 6 bases stayed unmatched. In nucleotides, the CDR3 is TGTGCCAGCAGCTCCAAACAGGGGAATAGCAATCAGCCCCAGCATTTT. It codes for CASSSKQGNSNQPQHF.

This clone came up a few times. The chain joins TRBV7-2 to TRBJ1-3; possibly TRBD1 for D (5 bases). The V end lost 2 bases, the J end lost 0 bases, and 8 bases lay between the germline ends. The CDR3 length is 15 residues. Per germline, CDR1 SGHTA and CDR2 FQGNSA. The CDR3 bases are TGTGCCAGCAGCTTACCAGGGCTCTCTGGAAACACCATATATTTT. It is translated as CASSLPGLSGNTIYF.

This chain connects TRBV28 to TRBJ1-5; D is uncertain. Germline V gene sequence: CDR1 MDHEN, CDR2 SYDVKM. This CDR3 is built from 15 residues. Between the trimmed V and J ends, which lost 6 bases and 7 bases, there was a span of 19 bases. CDR3 residues: CASSPAAMVWQPQHF. The CDR3 DNA reads TGTGCCAGCAGCCCTGCGGCGATGGTGTGGCAGCCCCAGCATTTT.

The chain combines TRBV6-6 with TRBJ2-7; 8 positions agree with TRBD1. The V and J ends lost 6 bases and 2 bases, in that order; junction bases with no gene match: 6. In germline, CDR1 is MNHNY, CDR2 SVGAGI (reference sequence). This CDR3 spans 14 amino acids. The CDR3 sequence: CASRLGQGTYEQYF. For the CDR3, the DNA is TGTGCCAGCAGACTCGGACAGGGCACCTACGAGCAGTACTTC.

The V and J genes are TRBV18 and TRBJ2-7, with 7 positions matching TRBD2. Germline CDR1 and CDR2: KGHSH and LQKENI. The junction had 8 bases not matched to a gene; V was cut back by 8 bases and J by 7 bases. The length of the CDR3 is 12 residues. The chain's CDR3 is CASRERGDEQYF. CDR3 nucleotide sequence: TGTGCCAGCCGAGAGCGGGGCGATGAGCAGTACTTC.

The chain links TRBV18 to TRBJ2-7; 9 bases are a match to TRBD1. The CDR3 contains 15 residues. V was clipped by 6 bases and J by 2 bases; unmatched bases: 8. The germline V gene encodes CDR1 KGHSH and CDR2 LQKENI. The CDR3 DNA sequence: TGTGCCAGCTCTGTCGGACAGGGGCTCCCCTACGAGCAGTACTTC. Encoded protein: CASSVGQGLPYEQYF. Full variable domain (rest looked up from reference TRBV18 and TRBJ2-7): NAGVMQNPRHLVRRRGQEARLRCSPMKGHSHVYWYRQLPEEGLKFMVYLQKENIIDESGMPKERFSAEFPKEGPSILRIQQVVRGDSAAYFCASSVGQGLPYEQYFGPGTRLTVT.

This clone was observed a handful of times. The V and J genes are TRBV10-3 and TRBJ1-1; weak D call: TRBD1 (5 bases). This CDR3 is built from 16 residues. Germline V CDR1 and CDR2: ENHRY, SYGVKD. The V end lost 3 bases, the J end lost 3 bases, and 17 bases lay between the germline ends. CDR3 nucleotide sequence: TGTGCCATCAGTGAAAGGGCCTTTGGAGGGGACACTGAAGCTTTCTTT. Encoded protein: CAISERAFGGDTEAFF.